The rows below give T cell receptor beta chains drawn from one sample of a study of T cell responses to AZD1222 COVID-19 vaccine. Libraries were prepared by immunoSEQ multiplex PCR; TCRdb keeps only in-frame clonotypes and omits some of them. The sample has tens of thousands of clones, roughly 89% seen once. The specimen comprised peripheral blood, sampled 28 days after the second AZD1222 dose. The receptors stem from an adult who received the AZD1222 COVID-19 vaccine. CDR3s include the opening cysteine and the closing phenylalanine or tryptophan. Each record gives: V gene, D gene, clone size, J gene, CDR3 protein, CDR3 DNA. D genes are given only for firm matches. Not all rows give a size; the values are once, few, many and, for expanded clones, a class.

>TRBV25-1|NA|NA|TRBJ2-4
CASPKSKNIQYF
TGTGCCAGTCCAAAGTCCAAAAACATTCAGTACTTC
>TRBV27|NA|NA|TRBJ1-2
CASSPRARGQYYGYTF
TGTGCCAGCAGTCCTCGGGCACGGGGGCAATACTATGGCTACACCTTC
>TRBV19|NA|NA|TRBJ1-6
CASSKGQTGSPLHF
TGTGCCAGTAGCAAAGGACAGACCGGTTCACCCCTCCACTTT
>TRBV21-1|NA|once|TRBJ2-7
CASSKQDRDGYEQYF
TGTGCCAGCAGCAAACAGGACAGGGACGGCTACGAGCAGTACTTC
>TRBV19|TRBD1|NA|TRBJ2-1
CASRRRQGFDEQFF
TGTGCCAGTCGGAGGAGACAGGGGTTCGATGAGCAGTTCTTC
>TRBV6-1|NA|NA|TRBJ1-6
CASSDGSNSPLHF
TGTGCCAGCAGTGACGGCAGTAATTCACCCCTCCACTTT
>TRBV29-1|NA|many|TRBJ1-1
CSVSGTEAFF
TGCAGCGTTTCTGGCACTGAAGCTTTCTTT
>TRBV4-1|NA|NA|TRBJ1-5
CASSQDGLKPQHF
TGCGCCAGCAGCCAAGACGGGTTGAAGCCCCAGCATTTT
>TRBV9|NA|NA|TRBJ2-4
CASSVQAGSVNIQYF
TGTGCCAGCAGCGTACAGGCAGGTAGCGTCAACATTCAGTACTTC
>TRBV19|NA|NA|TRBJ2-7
CASSDIYEQYF
TGTGCCAGTAGTGACATCTACGAGCAGTACTTC
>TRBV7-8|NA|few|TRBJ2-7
CASSLALAGPIEQYF
TGTGCCAGCAGCTTAGCGTTGGCAGGGCCCATCGAGCAGTACTTC
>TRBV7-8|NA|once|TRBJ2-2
CASSLLWVNTGELFF
TGTGCCAGCAGCTTATTGTGGGTCAACACCGGGGAGCTGTTTTTT
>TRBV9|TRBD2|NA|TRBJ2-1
CASSASSGGHYNEQFF
TGTGCCAGCAGCGCCTCTAGCGGGGGGCACTACAATGAGCAGTTCTTC
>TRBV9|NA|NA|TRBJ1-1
CASSVDPQGEAFF
TGTGCCAGCAGCGTAGACCCACAGGGAGAAGCTTTCTTT
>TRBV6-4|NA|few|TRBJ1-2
CASRAVGTSGGYTF
TGTGCCAGCAGGGCCGTAGGGACATCGGGAGGCTACACCTTC
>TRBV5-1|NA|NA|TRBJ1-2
CASSLDGPGYGYTF
TGCGCCAGCAGCTTGGACGGTCCGGGCTATGGCTACACCTTC
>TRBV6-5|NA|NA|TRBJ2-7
CASSNWGGSEQYF
TGTGCCAGCAGTAATTGGGGCGGCAGCGAGCAGTACTTC
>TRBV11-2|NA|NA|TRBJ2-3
CASSPRMLGSYSTDTQYF
TGTGCCAGCAGCCCCCGGATGTTAGGCAGCTACAGCACAGATACGCAGTATTTT
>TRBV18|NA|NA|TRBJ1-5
CASSPGNGPQHF
TGTGCCAGCTCACCTGGAAACGGGCCCCAGCATTTT
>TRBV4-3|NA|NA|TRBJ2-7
CASSLTAYTPYEQYF
TGCGCCAGCAGCCTTACGGCCTACACCCCTTACGAGCAGTACTTC
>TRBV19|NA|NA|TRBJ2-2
CASSTYLRTNTGELFF
TGTGCCAGTAGTACTTACCTACGGACCAACACCGGGGAGCTGTTTTTT
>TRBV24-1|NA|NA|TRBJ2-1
CATSERGTGSYNEQFF
TGTGCCACCAGTGAGAGGGGGACGGGCTCCTACAATGAGCAGTTCTTC
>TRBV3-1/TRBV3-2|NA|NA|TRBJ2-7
CASSPYRDKPYF
TGTGCCAGCAGCCCGTACCGGGACAAACCGTACTTC
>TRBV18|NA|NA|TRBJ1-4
CASSQGGLNEKLFF
TGTGCCAGCTCACAGGGGGGCCTTAATGAAAAACTGTTTTTT
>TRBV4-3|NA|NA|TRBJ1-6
CASSQDRALNSPLHF
TGCGCCAGCAGCCAAGATCGTGCCTTGAATTCACCCCTCCACTTT
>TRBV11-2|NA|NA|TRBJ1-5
CASSLDSGVGPQHF
TGTGCCAGCAGCTTAGATTCGGGGGTTGGGCCCCAGCATTTT
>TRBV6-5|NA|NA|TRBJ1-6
CASYAGDAYNSPLHF
TGTGCCAGCTATGCGGGGGACGCCTATAATTCACCCCTCCACTTT
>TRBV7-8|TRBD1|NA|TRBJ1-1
CASSLSRGGHPNTEAFF
TGTGCCAGCAGCCTTTCCAGGGGGGGACACCCGAACACTGAAGCTTTCTTT
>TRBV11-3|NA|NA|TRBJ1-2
CASSLDGVYGYTF
TGTGCCAGCAGCTTAGATGGCGTCTATGGCTACACCTTC
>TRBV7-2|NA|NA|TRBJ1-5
CASSPRRGPSNQPQHF
TGTGCCAGCAGCCCTAGACGGGGCCCTTCCAATCAGCCCCAGCATTTT
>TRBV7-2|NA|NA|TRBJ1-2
CASSLVGDYGYTF
TGTGCCAGCAGCTTAGTAGGGGACTATGGCTACACCTTC
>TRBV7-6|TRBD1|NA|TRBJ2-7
CASSLTSSGTGDEQYF
TGTGCCAGCAGCTTAACCAGCTCCGGGACAGGGGACGAGCAGTACTTC
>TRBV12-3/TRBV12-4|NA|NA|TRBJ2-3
CASSLVPDTQYF
TGTGCCAGCAGTTTGGTTCCAGATACGCAGTATTTT
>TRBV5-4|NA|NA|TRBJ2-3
CASSLGGVDTDTQYF
TGTGCCAGCAGCTTGGGCGGGGTAGACACAGATACGCAGTATTTT
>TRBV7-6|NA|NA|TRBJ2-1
CASSVGLPSYNEQFF
TGTGCCAGCAGCGTTGGACTCCCCTCCTACAATGAGCAGTTCTTC
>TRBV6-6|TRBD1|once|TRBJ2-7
CASRPDWGQFYEQYF
TGTGCCAGCAGACCAGATTGGGGACAGTTCTACGAGCAGTACTTC
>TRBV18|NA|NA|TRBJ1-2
CASSPSGLPYGYTF
TGTGCCAGCTCACCAAGCGGGTTGCCCTATGGCTACACCTTC
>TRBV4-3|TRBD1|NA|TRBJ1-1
CASSQDPQGATEAFF
TGCGCCAGCAGCCAAGACCCGCAGGGGGCAACTGAAGCTTTCTTT
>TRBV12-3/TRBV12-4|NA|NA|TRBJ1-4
CASSLGGDEKLFF
TGTGCCAGCAGTTTAGGGGGGGATGAAAAACTGTTTTTT
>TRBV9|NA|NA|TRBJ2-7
CASSVTGTEYEQYF
TGTGCCAGCAGCGTAACCGGGACTGAGTACGAGCAGTACTTC
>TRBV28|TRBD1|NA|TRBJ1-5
CASSPSDRGGGQPQHF
TGTGCCAGCAGTCCTTCTGACAGGGGCGGAGGTCAGCCCCAGCATTTT
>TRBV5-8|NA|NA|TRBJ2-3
CASRRDTQYF
TGTGCCAGCCGGAGGGATACGCAGTATTTT
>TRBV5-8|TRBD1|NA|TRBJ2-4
CASSWGMKQGDIQYF
TGTGCCAGCAGCTGGGGTATGAAACAGGGGGACATTCAGTACTTC
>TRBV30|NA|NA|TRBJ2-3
CAWSPYQTGLSTDTQYF
TGTGCCTGGAGTCCCTACCAGACAGGACTTAGCACAGATACGCAGTATTTT
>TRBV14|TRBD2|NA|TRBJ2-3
CASSQGLLAGEDTQYF
TGTGCCAGCAGCCAAGGTCTTCTAGCGGGGGAGGATACGCAGTATTTT
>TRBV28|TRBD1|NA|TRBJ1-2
CVTTLRGPTYGYTF
TGTGTCACTACGCTCAGGGGGCCAACTTATGGCTACACCTTC
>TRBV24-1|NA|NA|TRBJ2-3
CATSQGDTQYF
TGTGCCACCAGTCAGGGGGATACGCAGTATTTT
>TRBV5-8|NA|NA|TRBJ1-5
CASSLGLYSNQPQHF
TGTGCCAGCAGCTTAGGGCTTTATAGCAATCAGCCCCAGCATTTT
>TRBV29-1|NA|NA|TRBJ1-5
CSVTQPKLGRVGQPQHF
TGCAGCGTTACACAACCAAAACTGGGGAGGGTTGGTCAGCCCCAGCATTTT
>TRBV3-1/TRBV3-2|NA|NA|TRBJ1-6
CASSQDFKRSPLHF
TGTGCCAGCAGCCAAGACTTCAAGCGATCACCCCTCCACTTT
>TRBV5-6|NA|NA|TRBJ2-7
CASSTPEGVYEQYF
TGTGCCAGCAGCACCCCCGAGGGGGTCTACGAGCAGTACTTC